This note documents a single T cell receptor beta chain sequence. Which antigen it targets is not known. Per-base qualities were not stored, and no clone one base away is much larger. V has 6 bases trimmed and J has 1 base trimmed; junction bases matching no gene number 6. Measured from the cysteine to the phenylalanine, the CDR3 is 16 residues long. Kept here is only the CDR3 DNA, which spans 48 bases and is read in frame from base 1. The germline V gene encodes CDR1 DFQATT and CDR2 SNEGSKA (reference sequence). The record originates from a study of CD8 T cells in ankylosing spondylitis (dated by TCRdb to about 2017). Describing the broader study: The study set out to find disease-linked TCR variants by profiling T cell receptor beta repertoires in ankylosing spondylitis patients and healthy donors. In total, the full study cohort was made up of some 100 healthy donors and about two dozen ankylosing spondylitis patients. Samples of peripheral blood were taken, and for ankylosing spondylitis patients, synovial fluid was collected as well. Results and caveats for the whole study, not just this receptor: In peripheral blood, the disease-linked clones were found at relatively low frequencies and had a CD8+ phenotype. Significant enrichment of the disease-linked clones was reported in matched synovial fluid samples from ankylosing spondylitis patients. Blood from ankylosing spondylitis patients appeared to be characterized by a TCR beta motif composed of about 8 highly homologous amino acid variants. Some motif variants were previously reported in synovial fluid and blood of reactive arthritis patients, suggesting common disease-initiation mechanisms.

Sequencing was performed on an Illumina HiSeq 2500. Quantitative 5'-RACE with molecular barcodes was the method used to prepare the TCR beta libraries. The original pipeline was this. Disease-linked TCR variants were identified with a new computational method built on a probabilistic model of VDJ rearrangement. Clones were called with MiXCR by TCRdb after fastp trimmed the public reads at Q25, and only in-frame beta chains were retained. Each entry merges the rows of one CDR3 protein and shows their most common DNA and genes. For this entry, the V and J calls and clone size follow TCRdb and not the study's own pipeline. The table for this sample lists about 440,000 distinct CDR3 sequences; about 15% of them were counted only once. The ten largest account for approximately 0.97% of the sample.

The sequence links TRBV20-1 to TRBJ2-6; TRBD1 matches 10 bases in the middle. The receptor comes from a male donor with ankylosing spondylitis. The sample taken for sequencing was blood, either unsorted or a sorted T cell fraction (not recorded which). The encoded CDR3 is CSARGQGISGANVLTF. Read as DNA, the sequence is TGCAGTGCGCGGGGACAGGGGATTTCTGGGGCCAACGTCCTGACTTTC.